This T cell receptor (beta chain) derives from a study of blood T cell repertoires in COVID-19 (TCRdb year 2020). Turning to the overall study: Samples from collaborators originated in the United States, Italy and Spain and spanned both the acute and convalescent phases of COVID-19. The prospective study material was composed of cDNA or gDNA derived from T cells, B-cell-depleted T cells, or PBMCs. The dataset comprised deeply sampled blood TCRbeta repertoires from subjects exposed to, actively infected with, or recovered from COVID-19. The repertoires were released in a freely available public database intended as a resource for research on the immune response to SARS-CoV-2. The samples were drawn from the first 160 participants of the ongoing ImmuneRACE study and from more than 1,000 subjects provided by 6 global collaborators. Nearly every sample came with metadata listing a de-identified subject ID, COVID-19 status, age in years and sex. Where available, HLA class I and class II types were obtained from metadata supplied by the sample provider rather than from assay-based typing.

Broad study findings and their caveats: The amount of clinical and demographic metadata varied by source and participant and was provided uncurated.

TCRbeta CDR3 regions were amplified from genomic DNA by means of the immunoSEQ Assay, a bias-controlled multiplex PCR. In the paper's pipeline: The number of nucleated cells in each sample was estimated by amplification of reference gene primers within the assay. Sequence reads were collapsed and filtered to measure the absolute abundance of every unique TCRbeta CDR3 rearrangement. Productive Simpson clonality was computed per sample as the square root of Simpson's diversity index over productive rearrangements. What TCRdb holds here is the immuneACCESS table cut down to in-frame rearrangements. Part of the clones is not present; checked against another copy, under half of the missing clones reflect an unresolved V gene, and the others are unexplained. The V and J calls and clone size come from that table; D and trimming were worked out from the DNA. Recorded for this sample are around 190,000 clones; 85% of them occurred a single time. The ten largest account for about 5% of the sample.

Concerning this clone: The antigen it recognizes is unknown. No base quality values were provided; no much bigger clone lies one nucleotide off.

Whole blood was collected in K2EDTA tubes by collaborating institutions according to the institutions' own protocols. For TCRbeta analysis, collaborators shipped samples as frozen whole blood, isolated PBMCs, or DNA extracted from either of those sample types. Trimming takes 2 bases from V and 3 bases from J, and the germline ends sit 11 bases apart. There are 15 amino acids in the CDR3, from cysteine to phenylalanine inclusive. The sequence is cut down to CDR3 DNA, 45 bases in frame from base 1. Via the germline V gene, CDR1 is ENHRY and CDR2 SYGVKD. This receptor was taken from a woman older than 75 with acute or convalescent COVID-19. In this chain, TRBV10-3 is recombined with TRBJ1-5; the D segment cannot be called with confidence. Sequenced input: peripheral blood. The CDR3 reads as follows: CAISELSGPNQPQHF. The bases are TGTGCCATCAGTGAGCTGTCAGGCCCCAATCAGCCCCAGCATTTT.